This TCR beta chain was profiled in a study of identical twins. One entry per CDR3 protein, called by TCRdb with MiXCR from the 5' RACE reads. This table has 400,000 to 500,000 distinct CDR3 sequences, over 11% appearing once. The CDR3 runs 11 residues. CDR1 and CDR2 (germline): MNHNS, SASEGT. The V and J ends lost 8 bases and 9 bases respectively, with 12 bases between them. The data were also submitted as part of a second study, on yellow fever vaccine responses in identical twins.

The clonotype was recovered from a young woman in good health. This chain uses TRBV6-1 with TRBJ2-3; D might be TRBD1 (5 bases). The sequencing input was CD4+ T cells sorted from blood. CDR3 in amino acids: CASSWAGTQYF. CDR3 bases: TGTGCCAGCTCTTGGGCAGGGACGCAGTATTTT.